This is a list of T cell receptor beta chains from one sample in a study of tumor and adjacent non-tumor tissue in lung cancer. TCRdb reanalysed the multiplex PCR reads using MiXCR and keeps one entry per CDR3 protein. Among around 74,000 distinct CDR3 sequences listed, approximately 71% were seen once. Source material: lung tumor tissue. These receptors were taken from a woman aged 70-85 years with non-small cell lung cancer. CDR3s leave out the opening cysteine and the closing phenylalanine or tryptophan. A D gene is named only where the DNA matches it firmly.

CDR3aa: ASSSLGGRGNQPLH
v_gene: TRBV6-5
d_gene: -
j_gene: TRBJ1-5

CDR3aa: ASSMPALAGVDEQF
v_gene: TRBV28
d_gene: TRBD2
j_gene: TRBJ2-1

CDR3aa: ASTKVGRSNQPQY
v_gene: TRBV6-2/TRBV6-3
d_gene: -
j_gene: -

CDR3aa: ASSELAGGEVF
v_gene: TRBV10-2
d_gene: TRBD1
j_gene: TRBJ1-1

CDR3aa: ASSLDLLDTDTQY
v_gene: TRBV11-2
d_gene: -
j_gene: TRBJ2-3

CDR3aa: ASSQTEMAEAL
v_gene: TRBV14
d_gene: -
j_gene: TRBJ1-1

CDR3aa: ANSSTGVSGYT
v_gene: TRBV11-2
d_gene: TRBD1
j_gene: TRBJ1-2

CDR3aa: ASSDGLAGGRNEKY
v_gene: TRBV6-1
d_gene: TRBD2
j_gene: TRBJ2-7

CDR3aa: ACRRTENYGYT
v_gene: TRBV6-1
d_gene: -
j_gene: TRBJ1-2

CDR3aa: SARDRGLGEQY
v_gene: TRBV29-1
d_gene: TRBD1
j_gene: TRBJ2-7

CDR3aa: SAGDRPYEQY
v_gene: TRBV29-1
d_gene: TRBD1
j_gene: TRBJ2-7